Listed below are T cell receptor beta chains from one sample, sequenced in a study of Tregs in tolerant kidney transplant recipients. TCRdb keeps only in-frame clones here, not all; method: immunoSEQ multiplex PCR. The table includes about 90,000 clones, approximately 93% detected once. The sequencing here drew on CD4+ T cells from blood (PBMCs), taken 12 months after the transplant. All receptors derive from a human patient who received a combined kidney and bone marrow transplant. Some of the T cells might come from the graft donor. CDR3s include the opening cysteine and the closing phenylalanine or tryptophan. A D gene is named only where the DNA matches it firmly. Clone size is not always given. Where it is, it says once, few, many or a class for expanded clones.

j_call: TRBJ1-4; d_call: TRBD1; cdr3_length: 16; v_call: TRBV4-3; clone_size: few; cdr3_nt: TGCGCCAGCAGCCCACAGGGGTGGGCAACTAATGAAAAACTGTTTTTT; cdr3_aa: CASSPQGWATNEKLFF
j_call: TRBJ2-7; d_call: .; cdr3_length: 14; v_call: TRBV28; clone_size: .; cdr3_nt: TGTGCCAGCAGTCTCGGGACATGGGCGTGGGAGCAGTACTTC; cdr3_aa: CASSLGTWAWEQYF
j_call: TRBJ2-7; d_call: TRBD1; cdr3_length: 14; v_call: TRBV12-5; clone_size: .; cdr3_nt: TGTGCTAGTGAAGCCCGACAGGGAACCTACGAGCAGTACTTC; cdr3_aa: CASEARQGTYEQYF
j_call: TRBJ2-1; d_call: TRBD1; cdr3_length: 17; v_call: TRBV4-2; clone_size: .; cdr3_nt: TGTGCCAGCAGCCCCCCCCGACAGGGGGCTCTGGCGGGGGGAAAGTTCTTC; cdr3_aa: CASSPPRQGALAGGKFF
j_call: TRBJ2-3; d_call: TRBD2; cdr3_length: 14; v_call: TRBV4-2; clone_size: .; cdr3_nt: TGTGCCAGCAGCCGACGGGAGGTCGCAGATACGCAGTATTTT; cdr3_aa: CASSRREVADTQYF
j_call: TRBJ1-4; d_call: .; cdr3_length: 14; v_call: TRBV5-1; clone_size: once; cdr3_nt: TGCGCCAGCAGCTTATCCAGGAATAATGAAAAACTGTTTTTT; cdr3_aa: CASSLSRNNEKLFF
j_call: TRBJ2-7; d_call: .; cdr3_length: 14; v_call: TRBV4-2; clone_size: .; cdr3_nt: TGTGCCAGCAGCCAACCGGGACTTCCCCACGAGCAGTACTTC; cdr3_aa: CASSQPGLPHEQYF
j_call: TRBJ2-1; d_call: TRBD1; cdr3_length: 16; v_call: TRBV7-9; clone_size: .; cdr3_nt: TGTGCCAGCAGCCGAGGGGGTGGACAGGGTTACAATGAGCAGTTCTTC; cdr3_aa: CASSRGGGQGYNEQFF
j_call: TRBJ2-3; d_call: TRBD2; cdr3_length: 17; v_call: TRBV30; clone_size: .; cdr3_nt: TGTGCCTGGAAGGACCGGACTAGCGGGAGTGCCACAGATACGCAGTATTTT; cdr3_aa: CAWKDRTSGSATDTQYF
j_call: TRBJ2-2; d_call: TRBD1; cdr3_length: 17; v_call: TRBV4-1; clone_size: .; cdr3_nt: TGCGCCAGCAGCCAAGAGGACAGGGGTCGGTACACCGGGGAGCTGTTTTTT; cdr3_aa: CASSQEDRGRYTGELFF
j_call: TRBJ2-4; d_call: TRBD1; cdr3_length: 15; v_call: TRBV7-2; clone_size: once; cdr3_nt: TGTGCCAGCAGACCACAGGGGGGATCCAAAAACATTCAGTACTTC; cdr3_aa: CASRPQGGSKNIQYF
j_call: TRBJ2-7; d_call: TRBD2; cdr3_length: 16; v_call: TRBV9; clone_size: .; cdr3_nt: TGTGCCAGCAGCGTCGGGGGAGCGGGGTCAGCCTACGAGCAGTACTTC; cdr3_aa: CASSVGGAGSAYEQYF
j_call: TRBJ2-5; d_call: TRBD1; cdr3_length: 14; v_call: TRBV4-1; clone_size: .; cdr3_nt: TGCGCCAGCAGTCACGGGACAGGAAAAGAGACCCAGTACTTC; cdr3_aa: CASSHGTGKETQYF
j_call: TRBJ1-1; d_call: .; cdr3_length: 15; v_call: TRBV5-4; clone_size: .; cdr3_nt: TGTGCCAGCAGCCTTTCCCGCCCACGGGACACTGAAGCTTTCTTT; cdr3_aa: CASSLSRPRDTEAFF
j_call: TRBJ2-1; d_call: .; cdr3_length: 12; v_call: TRBV5-1; clone_size: .; cdr3_nt: TGCGCCAGCAGCTGGGGGGTCAATGAGCAGTTCTTC; cdr3_aa: CASSWGVNEQFF
j_call: TRBJ1-1; d_call: TRBD1; cdr3_length: 14; v_call: TRBV10-3; clone_size: few; cdr3_nt: TGTGCCATCAGGACCGGGACAGAGAACACTGAAGCTTTCTTT; cdr3_aa: CAIRTGTENTEAFF
j_call: TRBJ1-1; d_call: .; cdr3_length: 15; v_call: TRBV7-9; clone_size: .; cdr3_nt: TGTGCCAGCAGCTTAGGCAGGGCCATGAACACTGAAGCTTTCTTT; cdr3_aa: CASSLGRAMNTEAFF
j_call: TRBJ1-5; d_call: .; cdr3_length: 13; v_call: TRBV28; clone_size: .; cdr3_nt: TGTGCCAGCAGTTTTACAGTTAATCAGCCCCAGCATTTT; cdr3_aa: CASSFTVNQPQHF
j_call: TRBJ1-6; d_call: TRBD1; cdr3_length: 16; v_call: TRBV7-4; clone_size: .; cdr3_nt: TGTGCCAGCAGCTCTAGACAGGGGAGATATAATTCCCCCCTCCACTTT; cdr3_aa: CASSSRQGRYNSPLHF
j_call: TRBJ1-2; d_call: TRBD1; cdr3_length: 13; v_call: TRBV5-1; clone_size: .; cdr3_nt: TGCGCCAGCAGTTCGGGACAGCCCTATGGCTACACCTTC; cdr3_aa: CASSSGQPYGYTF
j_call: TRBJ2-1; d_call: .; cdr3_length: 15; v_call: TRBV7-9; clone_size: .; cdr3_nt: TGTGCCAGCAGCTTAGCCGTTGGGAGTGGCTATGAGCAGTTCTTC; cdr3_aa: CASSLAVGSGYEQFF
j_call: TRBJ1-3; d_call: .; cdr3_length: 11; v_call: TRBV20-1; clone_size: .; cdr3_nt: TGCAGTGCTAGGCTAAAAAACACCATATATTTT; cdr3_aa: CSARLKNTIYF
j_call: TRBJ1-5; d_call: .; cdr3_length: 15; v_call: TRBV2; clone_size: .; cdr3_nt: TGTGCCAGCAACAGGGAGGGTTATAGCAATCAGCCCCAGCATTTT; cdr3_aa: CASNREGYSNQPQHF
j_call: TRBJ2-7; d_call: TRBD2; cdr3_length: 16; v_call: TRBV5-1; clone_size: .; cdr3_nt: TGCGCCAGCAGCTTGGCCCTAGCGGGAGGGAGCTACGAGCAGTACTTC; cdr3_aa: CASSLALAGGSYEQYF
j_call: TRBJ2-1; d_call: TRBD2; cdr3_length: 17; v_call: TRBV2; clone_size: .; cdr3_nt: TGTGCCAGCAGCATAAATAGCGGGAGGGCTGGAAACAATGAGCAGTTCTTC; cdr3_aa: CASSINSGRAGNNEQFF
j_call: TRBJ1-6; d_call: .; cdr3_length: 13; v_call: TRBV19; clone_size: .; cdr3_nt: TGTGCCAGTATGTGGGGGCCGTCTTCACCCCTCCACTTT; cdr3_aa: CASMWGPSSPLHF
j_call: TRBJ2-1; d_call: TRBD2; cdr3_length: 16; v_call: TRBV7-8; clone_size: .; cdr3_nt: TGTGCCAGCAGCTTAGCCCCGGGACTACTCGTAGATGAGCAGTTCTTC; cdr3_aa: CASSLAPGLLVDEQFF
j_call: TRBJ2-5; d_call: TRBD2; cdr3_length: 17; v_call: TRBV4-2; clone_size: .; cdr3_nt: TGTGCCAGCAGCCAGACCCGGACTAGCGGGGGCCAAGAGACCCAGTACTTC; cdr3_aa: CASSQTRTSGGQETQYF
j_call: TRBJ1-1; d_call: .; cdr3_length: 14; v_call: TRBV6-6; clone_size: .; cdr3_nt: TGTGCCAGCAGTTGGACAGCGGGGAGCACTGAAGCTTTCTTT; cdr3_aa: CASSWTAGSTEAFF
j_call: TRBJ2-2; d_call: .; cdr3_length: 15; v_call: TRBV11-3; clone_size: .; cdr3_nt: TGTGCCAGCAGCCCCCGAGGGAGGAACACCGGGGAGCTGTTTTTT; cdr3_aa: CASSPRGRNTGELFF
j_call: TRBJ2-1; d_call: TRBD1; cdr3_length: 17; v_call: TRBV18; clone_size: .; cdr3_nt: TGTGCCAGCTCACTACGATCCCCGGGACAGGGTATCAATGAGCAGTTCTTC; cdr3_aa: CASSLRSPGQGINEQFF
j_call: TRBJ1-2; d_call: TRBD1; cdr3_length: 13; v_call: TRBV6-5; clone_size: .; cdr3_nt: TGTGCCAGCAGCCCGGGACAGAGCTATGGCTACACCTTC; cdr3_aa: CASSPGQSYGYTF
j_call: TRBJ1-1; d_call: TRBD1; cdr3_length: 15; v_call: TRBV5-1; clone_size: .; cdr3_nt: TGCGCCAGCAGCTTGAGACAGGGGATGAACACTGAAGCTTTCTTT; cdr3_aa: CASSLRQGMNTEAFF
j_call: TRBJ2-2; d_call: .; cdr3_length: 14; v_call: TRBV6-6; clone_size: once; cdr3_nt: TGTGCCAGCAGTTACGGGTCGGGGGCCGGGGAGCTGTTTTTT; cdr3_aa: CASSYGSGAGELFF
j_call: TRBJ2-7; d_call: .; cdr3_length: 14; v_call: TRBV2; clone_size: .; cdr3_nt: TGTGCCAGCAGTGACAGGGGTGGCTCCTACGAGCAGTACTTC; cdr3_aa: CASSDRGGSYEQYF
j_call: TRBJ2-7; d_call: TRBD1; cdr3_length: 13; v_call: TRBV30; clone_size: .; cdr3_nt: TGTGCCTCTAAAGGGACAGGAGAATACGAGCAGTACTTC; cdr3_aa: CASKGTGEYEQYF
j_call: TRBJ1-6; d_call: .; cdr3_length: 13; v_call: TRBV7-2; clone_size: .; cdr3_nt: TGTGCCAGCAGCTTACGTCAGAATTCACCCCTCCACTTT; cdr3_aa: CASSLRQNSPLHF
j_call: TRBJ1-1; d_call: TRBD1; cdr3_length: 16; v_call: TRBV6-6; clone_size: .; cdr3_nt: TGTGCCAGCAGCCACAACCAGGGGGGCCAGGGCACTGAAGCTTTCTTT; cdr3_aa: CASSHNQGGQGTEAFF
j_call: TRBJ1-5; d_call: .; cdr3_length: 14; v_call: TRBV18; clone_size: .; cdr3_nt: TGTGCCAGCTCACCAGAGAGCGGGGGTCAGCCCCAGCATTTT; cdr3_aa: CASSPESGGQPQHF
j_call: TRBJ2-5; d_call: .; cdr3_length: 13; v_call: TRBV5-4; clone_size: .; cdr3_nt: TGTGCCAGCAGCTTGGACATCCTGGAGACCCAGTACTTC; cdr3_aa: CASSLDILETQYF
j_call: TRBJ1-6; d_call: .; cdr3_length: 14; v_call: TRBV7-6; clone_size: .; cdr3_nt: TGTGCCAGCAGCCCCAGCGTATCCAGCTCCCCCCTCCACTTT; cdr3_aa: CASSPSVSSSPLHF
j_call: TRBJ2-3; d_call: TRBD1; cdr3_length: 16; v_call: TRBV15; clone_size: once; cdr3_nt: TGTGCCACCAGCTCTACCGACAGGGGAAGTGCAGATACGCAGTATTTT; cdr3_aa: CATSSTDRGSADTQYF
j_call: TRBJ2-2; d_call: .; cdr3_length: 15; v_call: TRBV7-9; clone_size: .; cdr3_nt: TGTGCCAGCAGCTTAGGGCTTTCGAACACCGGGGAGCTGTTTTTT; cdr3_aa: CASSLGLSNTGELFF
j_call: TRBJ2-5; d_call: .; cdr3_length: 17; v_call: TRBV28; clone_size: .; cdr3_nt: TGTGCCAGCAGTTCGATGGGGGGAGAGCCTTCAGCGGGGACCCAGTACTTC; cdr3_aa: CASSSMGGEPSAGTQYF
j_call: TRBJ1-3; d_call: .; cdr3_length: 14; v_call: TRBV7-2; clone_size: .; cdr3_nt: TGTGCCAGCAGCTCTACAGGGTACGGAAACACCATATATTTT; cdr3_aa: CASSSTGYGNTIYF
j_call: TRBJ1-1; d_call: .; cdr3_length: 13; v_call: TRBV30; clone_size: .; cdr3_nt: TGTGCCTGGAAAGAGTTTGGGAACACTGAAGCTTTCTTT; cdr3_aa: CAWKEFGNTEAFF
j_call: TRBJ2-5; d_call: TRBD2; cdr3_length: 16; v_call: TRBV5-1; clone_size: .; cdr3_nt: TGCGCCAGCAGCTTGGTAGGAGGGGCGGGAGGAGAGACCCAGTACTTC; cdr3_aa: CASSLVGGAGGETQYF
j_call: TRBJ1-2; d_call: .; cdr3_length: 12; v_call: TRBV10-2; clone_size: .; cdr3_nt: TGCGCCAGCAGGTACAGGGACTATGGCTACACCTTC; cdr3_aa: CASRYRDYGYTF
j_call: TRBJ2-1; d_call: TRBD1; cdr3_length: 14; v_call: TRBV5-1; clone_size: .; cdr3_nt: TGCGCCAGCAGCTTGACCAGGGGGCATGATGAGCAGTTCTTC; cdr3_aa: CASSLTRGHDEQFF
j_call: TRBJ1-2; d_call: .; cdr3_length: 14; v_call: TRBV11-3; clone_size: .; cdr3_nt: TGTGCCAGCAGCTTCCCGGACACCATTTATGGCTACACCTTC; cdr3_aa: CASSFPDTIYGYTF
j_call: TRBJ2-7; d_call: .; cdr3_length: 13; v_call: TRBV29-1; clone_size: .; cdr3_nt: TGCAGCGTTAGGGAAAGAGGGCCCTACGAGCAGTACTTC; cdr3_aa: CSVRERGPYEQYF
j_call: TRBJ2-7; d_call: TRBD2; cdr3_length: 15; v_call: TRBV11-3; clone_size: .; cdr3_nt: TGTGCCAGCAGCTCCCTAGGGGGACTAGTCCCGCAGCAGTACTTC; cdr3_aa: CASSSLGGLVPQQYF
j_call: TRBJ2-5; d_call: .; cdr3_length: 17; v_call: TRBV4-1; clone_size: .; cdr3_nt: TGCGCCAGCAGCCCCCCCTTTCGTGGGGGGGCGATGGAGACCCAGTACTTC; cdr3_aa: CASSPPFRGGAMETQYF
j_call: TRBJ2-7; d_call: .; cdr3_length: 13; v_call: TRBV11-2; clone_size: .; cdr3_nt: TGTGCCAGCAGCTTAGATGTACGTCTTCTAGAGTACTTC; cdr3_aa: CASSLDVRLLEYF
j_call: TRBJ2-3; d_call: .; cdr3_length: 15; v_call: TRBV4-2; clone_size: once; cdr3_nt: TGTGCCAGCAGCCTTATTGCGCGCCGGGGGGATACGCAGTATTTT; cdr3_aa: CASSLIARRGDTQYF